This T cell receptor beta chain is from a study of blood T cells in healthy people across ages. Study-wide findings and caveats: Long-lived donors exceeded aged donors in naive CD4+ cells and diversity.

Sample-barcoded 5' priming and a J-beta primer mix drove a second PCR of roughly 6 to 12 cycles. All cDNA molecules were each tagged by a template-switch adaptor with 12 random nucleotides. TCRdb processed the 5' RACE reads anew with MiXCR; each CDR3 protein has one entry. Here the sample spans about 800,000 distinct CDR3 sequences, 20% to 25% being singletons. The germline V and J ends were trimmed by 4 bases and 1 base, with 11 bases remaining between them. CDR3 length equals 14 residues. The germline V gene has CDR1 MNHNS and CDR2 SASEGT. This clonotype was detected a few times. Its antigen is as yet unknown. This sample also belongs to another study, concerning T cells of mothers and their children.

This chain joins TRBV6-1 and TRBJ2-7, with D tentatively TRBD1 (5 bases). This receptor was obtained from a boy between 10 and 17 years old in good health. What was sequenced was blood. CDR3: CASSVLTESYEQYF. In DNA form, the CDR3 reads TGTGCCAGCAGTGTGCTGACAGAGTCCTACGAGCAGTACTTC.